The 29 T cell receptor beta chains below come from one sample, sequenced in a study of cytomegalovirus exposure and HLA in healthy donors (dated by TCRdb to the late 2010s). The method was the immunoSEQ multiplex PCR assay. In its TCRdb copy, this immuneACCESS table keeps in-frame sequences only and misses some clones. Where compared with another copy, unresolved V genes explain less than half of these, and the others have no known cause. In all, the sample holds 150,000 to 250,000 clones, and approximately 82% of those were seen once. The top ten hold roughly 12% of the sample. The sample comprised PBMCs. These receptor sequences come from a woman in her twenties or thirties in good health and CMV-seropositive.

The V gene is TRBV6-1, the J gene TRBJ2-5, with a weak D call TRBD1 (5 bases). V shed 2 bases and J shed 0 bases, with 10 bases lying between them. The germline V gene encodes CDR1 MNHNS and CDR2 SASEGT. The CDR3 has 15 residues. CDR3 protein: CASSEQGRYQETQYF. The DNA for the CDR3 is TGTGCCAGCAGTGAACAGGGCAGGTACCAAGAGACCCAGTACTTC.

This clone was seen a single time. The CDR3 sequence is CASSLGTGVGEQYF. DNA of the CDR3: TGTGCCAGCAGCTTAGGTACAGGGGTAGGCGAGCAGTACTTC. The rearrangement joins TRBV5-4 to TRBJ2-7; TRBD1 matches 7 bases. Germline V gene sequence: CDR1 SGHNT, CDR2 YYREEE (reference sequence). V shed 2 bases and J 6 bases; nucleotides not matched to a gene: 8. The CDR3 extends over 14 amino acids. Full variable domain (remainder filled in from reference TRBV5-4 and TRBJ2-7): ETGVTQSPTHLIKTRGQQVTLRCSSQSGHNTVSWYQQALGQGPQFIFQYYREEENGRGNFPPRFSGLQFPNYSSELNVNALELDDSALYLCASSLGTGVGEQYFGPGTRLTVT.

This clone was detected a few times. This chain joins TRBV14 and TRBJ1-2; D remains unclear. Germline CDR1 and CDR2: SGHDN and FVKESK. The V end lost 1 base, the J end lost 3 bases, and 12 bases lay between the germline ends. CDR3 size: 15 residues. In DNA, the CDR3 is TGTGCCAGCAGCCAAGGACAACAGACCTACTATGGCTACACCTTC. Its translation is CASSQGQQTYYGYTF. The variable domain in full, with the rest retrieved from reference TRBV14 and TRBJ1-2, is EAGVTQFPSHSVIEKGQTVTLRCDPISGHDNLYWYRRVMGKEIKFLLHFVKESKQDESGMPNNRFLAERTGGTYSTLKVQPAELEDSGVYFCASSQGQQTYYGYTFGSGTRLTVV.

The gene calls are TRBV5-1 and TRBJ2-5; 7 bases match TRBD2. Germline CDR1 SGHRS, CDR2 YFSETQ. V dropped 1 base and J dropped 4; count of bases not matched to a gene: 10. CDR3 length: 16 residues. The CDR3 nucleotides read TGCGCCAGCAGCTTGTTTGGGGGGGGAGTCCGAGAGACCCAGTACTTC. Translation gives CASSLFGGGVRETQYF. Full variable domain (rest looked up from reference TRBV5-1 and TRBJ2-5): KAGVTQTPRYLIKTRGQQVTLSCSPISGHRSVSWYQQTPGQGLQFLFEYFSETQRNKGNFPGRFSGRQFSNSRSEMNVSTLELGDSALYLCASSLFGGGVRETQYFGPGTRLLVL.

This rearrangement joins TRBV2 to TRBJ1-2; possible D gene TRBD1, 6 bases. The CDR3 extends over 16 amino acids. V lost 2 bases, J lost 4 bases, and 17 bases lay in between. The germline CDR1 and CDR2 sequences are SNHLY and FYNNEI. CDR3 protein: CASSETGYQVTYGYTF. CDR3 nucleotides: TGTGCCAGCAGTGAAACAGGGTATCAGGTCACCTATGGCTACACCTTC.

The rearrangement uses TRBV5-6 and TRBJ2-3; 7 nucleotides line up with TRBD2. V shed 0 bases, J shed 0 bases, and the junction held 7 bases outside the gene matches. This CDR3 is built from 17 residues. The germline CDR1 and CDR2 sequences are SGHDT and YYEEEE. As DNA, the CDR3 is TGTGCCAGCAGCTTGGATATACGGGAGGCTAGCACAGATACGCAGTATTTT. Amino acid sequence: CASSLDIREASTDTQYF. Drawing the rest from reference TRBV5-6 and TRBJ2-3, the complete variable domain is DAGVTQSPTHLIKTRGQQVTLRCSPKSGHDTVSWYQQALGQGPQFIFQYYEEEERQRGNFPDRFSGHQFPNYSSELNVNALLLGDSALYLCASSLDIREASTDTQYFGPGTRLTVL.

This chain joins TRBV6-6 and TRBJ2-7; D is undetermined. The CDR3 has 11 residues. V lost 6 bases to trimming and J lost 4 bases, with 7 bases between them. The germline gives CDR1 MNHNY, CDR2 SVGAGI (reference sequence). The CDR3 DNA sequence: TGTGCCAGCAGCCCCAATTACGAGCAGTACTTC. Encoded protein: CASSPNYEQYF.

This clone turned up a few times. The chain links TRBV20-1 to TRBJ2-2, with TRBD2 identical over 7 bases. This CDR3 comprises 11 residues. Germline V gives CDR1 DFQATT, CDR2 SNEGSKA (reference sequence). The CDR3 sequence is CSGRRGGELFF. CDR3 DNA: TGCAGCGGGAGGAGGGGCGGGGAGCTGTTTTTT.

The chain uses TRBV7-2 and TRBJ1-2; maybe TRBD1 (6 bases). There are 15 residues in the CDR3. The V and J ends lost 1 base and 7 bases respectively, with 16 bases between them. Germline V gene sequence: CDR1 SGHTA, CDR2 FQGNSA. CDR3 region: CASSLEIGVGAGYTF. The CDR3 nucleotides read TGTGCCAGCAGCTTAGAGATTGGGGTGGGGGCTGGCTACACCTTC.

This clone has more than one count but fewer than ten. The rearrangement joins TRBV11-1 to TRBJ2-1; a weak D match, TRBD1 (5 bases). The CDR3 runs 15 residues. Germline CDR1 SGHAT, CDR2 FQDESV (reference sequence). Trimming removed 6 bases at V and 2 bases at J, with 14 bases between. CDR3 bases: TGTGCCAGCAGTCCCAGGGAACTAACCTACAATGAGCAGTTCTTC. It specifies CASSPRELTYNEQFF.

The chain couples TRBV28 to TRBJ2-7; a weak D match, TRBD1 (6 bases). The CDR3 contains 15 residues. The germline CDR1 and CDR2 sequences are MDHEN and SYDVKM. Trimming left V 5 bases short and J 4 bases short, with 18 bases between. DNA for the CDR3: TGTGCCAGCAGTCTCCCGGACAGATCCGCGTACGAGCAGTACTTC. This translates into CASSLPDRSAYEQYF.

The rearrangement links TRBV7-9 to TRBJ2-1; a weak D match, TRBD2 (6 bases). Germline V gene lookup returns CDR1 SEHNR and CDR2 FQNEAQ (reference sequence). Trimming took 7 bases from V and 0 from J, leaving 13 bases between them. This CDR3 contains 15 residues. The CDR3 sequence is CASIWGGASYNEQFF. In DNA, the CDR3 is TGTGCCAGCATCTGGGGCGGGGCCTCCTACAATGAGCAGTTCTTC.

The chain carries TRBV18 and TRBJ2-2, with TRBD1 as a possible D gene (6 bases). CDR3 length equals 13 residues. Germline V gene lookup returns CDR1 KGHSH and CDR2 LQKENI. Trimming removed 6 bases at V and 7 bases at J, with 12 bases between. In nucleotides, the CDR3 is TGTGCCAGCTCGGATCAGGGGATCGGGGAGCTGTTTTTT. It translates to CASSDQGIGELFF. The variable domain in full, completed from reference TRBV18 and TRBJ2-2, reads NAGVMQNPRHLVRRRGQEARLRCSPMKGHSHVYWYRQLPEEGLKFMVYLQKENIIDESGMPKERFSAEFPKEGPSILRIQQVVRGDSAAYFCASSDQGIGELFFGEGSRLTVL.

The chain recombines TRBV28 with TRBJ2-4; maybe TRBD2 (6 bases). CDR1 and CDR2 from the germline V gene are MDHEN and SYDVKM. This CDR3 region has 14 residues. V lost 3 bases, J lost 7 bases, and 13 bases lay in between. The CDR3 loop reads CASSFEGAGNIQYF. CDR3 in DNA: TGTGCCAGCAGTTTCGAAGGGGCGGGGAACATTCAGTACTTC.

The chain has TRBV6-5 and TRBJ2-1, with 7 positions matching TRBD2. Germline V CDR1 and CDR2: MNHEY, SVGAGI. The ends lost 2 bases at V and 9 bases at J; junction bases unmatched: 10. This CDR3 spans 15 amino acids. The DNA of the CDR3 is TGTGCCAGCAGTTACGCAGGCGGGGGAGTTGGTGAGCAGTTCTTC. The encoded protein is CASSYAGGGVGEQFF.

The chain joins TRBV28 to TRBJ1-4; D perhaps matches TRBD1 (6 bases). The V gene lost 6 bases and the J gene lost 4 bases, with 12 bases spanning the gap. The CDR3 sequence is 14 residues long. The germline V gene has CDR1 MDHEN and CDR2 SYDVKM. The chain's CDR3 is CASREGGSNEKLFF. DNA of the CDR3: TGTGCCAGCAGGGAGGGGGGGAGTAATGAAAAACTGTTTTTT.

The V and J genes are TRBV14 and TRBJ2-3, with TRBD2 matching over 8 bases. Germline V CDR1 and CDR2: SGHDN, FVKESK. CDR3 size: 14 residues. V lost 6 bases, J lost 2 bases, and 4 bases stayed unmatched. The CDR3 region is CASRKREFTDTQYF. The CDR3 DNA is TGTGCCAGCAGGAAGCGGGAGTTCACAGATACGCAGTATTTT.

The chain employs TRBV19 and TRBJ1-2; tentatively, D is TRBD1 (5 bases). CDR1 is LNHDA and CDR2 is SQIVND in the germline V gene (reference sequence). The CDR3 is made up of 15 amino acids. V was shortened by 5 bases and J by 0 bases, with 13 bases between the two germline ends. CDR3 protein: CASSVGLPANYGYTF. CDR3 bases: TGTGCCAGTAGTGTGGGACTGCCAGCTAACTATGGCTACACCTTC.

There are a few counts of this clone. This chain uses TRBV18 with TRBJ1-3; tentative D call: TRBD1 (6 bases). Trimming shortened V by 9 bases and J by 5 bases, and 17 bases separated the two germline ends. This CDR3 region has 14 residues. Germline assignment: CDR1 KGHSH and CDR2 LQKENI. CDR3 amino acids: CASQESRGRNTIYF. CDR3 nucleotides: TGTGCCAGTCAGGAGTCCAGGGGCCGAAACACCATATATTTT.

The CDR3 nucleotides are TGTGCCAGCAGTGACGCGGGTGGTGGTAACTATGGCTACACCTTC. This sequence encodes CASSDAGGGNYGYTF. The genes are TRBV2 and TRBJ1-2; no clear D. The CDR3 is 15 residues long. V was clipped by 3 bases and J by 1 base, with 12 bases between them. Germline lookup yields CDR1 SNHLY and CDR2 FYNNEI.

The chain recombines TRBV6-5 with TRBJ1-1; TRBD1 matches at 7 bases. The ends lost 2 bases at V and 4 bases at J; junction bases unmatched: 4. This CDR3 is built from 14 residues. Germline lookup yields CDR1 MNHEY and CDR2 SVGAGI. The CDR3 DNA reads as TGTGCCAGCAGTTACGTCCAGGGGGGCACTGAAGCTTTCTTT. Translated: CASSYVQGGTEAFF.

The CDR3 DNA reads TGTGCCAGTAGTATCGGCAGGGAAGCTTTCTTT. Translation: CASSIGREAFF. J is TRBJ1-1 and V is TRBV19; D unresolved. CDR3 length: 11 residues. The V end lost 3 bases, the J end lost 8 bases, and 7 bases lay between the germline ends. The germline CDR1 and CDR2 sequences are LNHDA and SQIVND (reference sequence).

This clone was seen once. V and J are TRBV7-9 and TRBJ2-1; 8 bases match TRBD1. After removal of 3 bases from V and 2 bases from J, the junction contained 0 bases not matched to a gene. In germline, CDR1 is SEHNR, CDR2 FQNEAQ (reference sequence). This CDR3 has 14 amino acids. The CDR3 sequence: CASSLGQAYNEQFF. In DNA form, the CDR3 reads TGTGCCAGCAGCTTGGGACAGGCCTACAATGAGCAGTTCTTC.

In this sample, this clone turned up a few times. This rearrangement joins TRBV28 to TRBJ2-3; possible D gene TRBD1, 6 bases. The V end lost 5 bases, the J end lost 8 bases, and 17 bases lay between the germline ends. The CDR3 is 14 residues long. Germline loops: CDR1 MDHEN, CDR2 SYDVKM. The CDR3 DNA reads as TGTGCCAGCAGTACCAGGGCCCCCAGGGGTACGCAGTATTTT. This translates into CASSTRAPRGTQYF.

This clone occurred once. The chain employs TRBV28 and TRBJ2-7; no clear D. In germline, CDR1 is MDHEN, CDR2 SYDVKM. The V and J ends lost 7 bases and 3 bases respectively, with 10 bases between them. The CDR3 runs 12 residues. The CDR3: CASMGSGYEQYF. DNA for the CDR3: TGTGCCAGCATGGGCAGTGGCTACGAGCAGTACTTC. The full variable domain, completed using reference TRBV28 and TRBJ2-7, is DVKVTQSSRYLVKRTGEKVFLECVQDMDHENMFWYRQDPGLGLRLIYFSYDVKMKEKGDIPEGYSVSREKKERFSLILESASTNQTSMYLCASMGSGYEQYFGPGTRLTVT.

This rearrangement joins TRBV5-1 to TRBJ2-7, with 8 positions matching TRBD2. CDR1 SGHRS and CDR2 YFSETQ come from the germline V gene. With V trimmed by 0 bases and J by 3 bases, 5 bases remained unmatched. There are 15 residues in the CDR3. Here the CDR3 DNA reads TGCGCCAGCAGCTTGGAGGGACTAGTCGGCTACGAGCAGTACTTC. Encoded protein: CASSLEGLVGYEQYF.

The chain uses TRBV7-8 and TRBJ2-1; D unclear. V was trimmed by 3 bases and J by 0 bases, leaving 9 bases between them. The germline V gene has CDR1 SGHVS and CDR2 FQNEAQ. This CDR3 has 15 residues. This CDR3 is CASSFQVSSYNEQFF. The CDR3 nucleotides read TGTGCCAGCAGCTTTCAGGTCAGCTCCTACAATGAGCAGTTCTTC.

The CDR3 DNA reads TGTGCCAGCAGCGTATCCTCATCCGTAGTGGATGAGCAGTTCTTC. Protein product: CASSVSSSVVDEQFF. This chain connects TRBV9 to TRBJ2-1; D unresolved. The germline V gene encodes CDR1 SGDLS and CDR2 YYNGEE. The CDR3 covers 15 residues. The V end lost 1 base, the J end lost 8 bases, and 16 bases lay between the germline ends.

V and J are TRBV2 and TRBJ1-2, with D possibly being TRBD1 (5 bases). Germline CDR1 and CDR2: SNHLY and FYNNEI. Trimming took off 7 bases at V and 4 bases at J, with 16 bases between the two ends. CDR3 length: 14 residues. Here the CDR3 reads CASIQGGVLYGYTF. CDR3 nucleotides: TGTGCCAGCATTCAGGGAGGGGTCCTCTATGGCTACACCTTC.